The clone carrying this T cell receptor (beta chain) appeared a few times. TCRdb processed the RT-PCR reads anew with MiXCR; each CDR3 protein has one entry. Of approximately 700,000 distinct CDR3 sequences in the sample, around 14% were seen once. This specimen comes from a study of response to subunit inactivated influenza vaccine. V shed 7 bases and J shed 2 bases, with 7 bases lying between them. Looked up from germline, CDR1 is MDHEN and CDR2 is SYDVKM. The CDR3 has 12 amino acids. This TCR derives from a man aged 45 to 65 who received an inactivated influenza vaccine. The J gene is TRBJ2-3, the V gene TRBV28, with unresolved D. The sample was PBMCs from blood, taken 11 to 12 days after vaccination. CDR3 residues: CASKDSTDTQYF. For the CDR3, the DNA is TGTGCCAGCAAGGATTCCACAGATACGCAGTATTTT.